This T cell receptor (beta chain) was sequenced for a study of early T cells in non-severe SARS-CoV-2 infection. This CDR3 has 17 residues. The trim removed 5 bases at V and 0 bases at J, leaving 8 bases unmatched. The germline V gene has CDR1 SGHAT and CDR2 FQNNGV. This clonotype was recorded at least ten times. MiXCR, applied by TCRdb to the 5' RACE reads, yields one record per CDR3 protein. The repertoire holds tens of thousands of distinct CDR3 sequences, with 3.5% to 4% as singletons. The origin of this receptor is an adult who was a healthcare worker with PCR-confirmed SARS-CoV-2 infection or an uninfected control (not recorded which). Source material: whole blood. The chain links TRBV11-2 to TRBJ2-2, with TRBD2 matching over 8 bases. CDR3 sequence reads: CASSHPVAGTNTGELFF. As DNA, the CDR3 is TGTGCCAGCAGCCACCCCGTAGCGGGAACGAACACCGGGGAGCTGTTTTTT.